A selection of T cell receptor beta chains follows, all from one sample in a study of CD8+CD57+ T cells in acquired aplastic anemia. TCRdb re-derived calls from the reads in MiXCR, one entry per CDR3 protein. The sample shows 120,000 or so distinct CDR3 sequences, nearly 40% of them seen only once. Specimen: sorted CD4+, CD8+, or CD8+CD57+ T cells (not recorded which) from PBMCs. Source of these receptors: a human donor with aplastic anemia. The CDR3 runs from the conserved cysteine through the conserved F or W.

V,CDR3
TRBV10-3,CAIKRQGDLGNEQFF
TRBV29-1,CSVEVGPYEQYF
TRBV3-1,CASSQVAGSPSSYNSPLHF
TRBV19,CASNPGNYNSPLHF
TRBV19,CASKTGLGTAGELFF
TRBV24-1,CATSDVQIGTSGNQETQYF
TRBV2,CASKSGTGSNQPQHF
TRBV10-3,CAIAGQRNTGELFF
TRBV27,CASSLSVLAGNYEQYF
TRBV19,CVSSSPGHHTEAFF
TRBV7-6,CASSSRGANVLTF
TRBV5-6,CASSPRGPVNYGYTF
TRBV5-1,CASSLAETQYF
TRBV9,CASSVGAPGQGRMAANYGYTF
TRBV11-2,CASSLDRPNEQFF
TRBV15,CATSRDLVEGREQYF
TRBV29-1,CSVEDRLVEFF
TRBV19,CASSRGTSGYEQYF